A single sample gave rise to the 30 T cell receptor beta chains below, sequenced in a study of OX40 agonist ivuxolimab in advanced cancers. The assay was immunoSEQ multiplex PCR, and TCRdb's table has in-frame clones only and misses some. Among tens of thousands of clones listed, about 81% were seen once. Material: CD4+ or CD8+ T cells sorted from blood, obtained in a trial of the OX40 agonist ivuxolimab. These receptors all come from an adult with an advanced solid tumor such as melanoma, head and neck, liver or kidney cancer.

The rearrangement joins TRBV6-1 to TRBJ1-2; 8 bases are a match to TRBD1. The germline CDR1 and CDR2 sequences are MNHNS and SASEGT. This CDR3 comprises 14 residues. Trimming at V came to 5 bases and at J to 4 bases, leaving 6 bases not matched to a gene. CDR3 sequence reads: CASSPGGAVYGYTF. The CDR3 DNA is TGTGCCAGCAGTCCAGGGGGCGCGGTCTATGGCTACACCTTC.

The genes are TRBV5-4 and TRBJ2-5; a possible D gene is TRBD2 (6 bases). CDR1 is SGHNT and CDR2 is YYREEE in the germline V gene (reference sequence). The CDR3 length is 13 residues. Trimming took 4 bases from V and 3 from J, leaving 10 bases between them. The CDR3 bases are TGTGCCAGCAGCCGGACGGGGGAAGAGACCCAGTACTTC. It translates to CASSRTGEETQYF.

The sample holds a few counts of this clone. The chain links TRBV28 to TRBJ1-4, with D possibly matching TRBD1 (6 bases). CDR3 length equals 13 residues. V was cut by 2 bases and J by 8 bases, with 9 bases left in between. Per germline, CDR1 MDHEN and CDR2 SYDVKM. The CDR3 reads CASSLGTREKLFF. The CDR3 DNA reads TGTGCCAGCAGTTTAGGGACAAGAGAAAAACTGTTTTTT.

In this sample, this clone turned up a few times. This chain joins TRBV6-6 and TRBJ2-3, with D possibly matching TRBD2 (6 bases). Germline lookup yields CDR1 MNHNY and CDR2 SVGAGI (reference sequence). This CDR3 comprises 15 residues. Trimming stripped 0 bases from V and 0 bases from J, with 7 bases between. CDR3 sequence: CASSYSSGSTDTQYF. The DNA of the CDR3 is TGTGCCAGCAGTTACTCGAGCGGGAGCACAGATACGCAGTATTTT.

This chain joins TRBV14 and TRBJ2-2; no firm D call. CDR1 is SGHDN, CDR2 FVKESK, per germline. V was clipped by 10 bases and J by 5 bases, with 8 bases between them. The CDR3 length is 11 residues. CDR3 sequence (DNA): TGTGCCACTCAGGTTACCGGGGAGCTGTTTTTT. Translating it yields CATQVTGELFF.

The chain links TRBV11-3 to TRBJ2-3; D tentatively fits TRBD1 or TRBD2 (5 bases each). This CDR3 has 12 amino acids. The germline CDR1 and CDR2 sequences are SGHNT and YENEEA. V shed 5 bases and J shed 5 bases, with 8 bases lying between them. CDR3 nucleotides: TGTGCCAGCAGCGGGGGTGTAGATACGCAGTATTTT. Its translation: CASSGGVDTQYF.

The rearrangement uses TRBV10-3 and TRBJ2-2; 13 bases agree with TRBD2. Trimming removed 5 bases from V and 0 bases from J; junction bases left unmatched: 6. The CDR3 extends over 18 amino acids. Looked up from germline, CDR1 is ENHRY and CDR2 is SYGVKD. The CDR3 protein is CAISRYGLAGANTGELFF. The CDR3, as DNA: TGTGCCATCAGTCGATACGGACTAGCGGGAGCGAACACCGGGGAGCTGTTTTTT.

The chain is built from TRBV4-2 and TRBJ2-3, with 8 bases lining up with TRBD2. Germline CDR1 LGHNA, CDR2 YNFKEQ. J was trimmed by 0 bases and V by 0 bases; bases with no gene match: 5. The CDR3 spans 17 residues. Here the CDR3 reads CASSQDRGGGSTDTQYF. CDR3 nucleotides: TGTGCCAGCAGCCAAGATCGAGGCGGGGGGAGCACAGATACGCAGTATTTT.

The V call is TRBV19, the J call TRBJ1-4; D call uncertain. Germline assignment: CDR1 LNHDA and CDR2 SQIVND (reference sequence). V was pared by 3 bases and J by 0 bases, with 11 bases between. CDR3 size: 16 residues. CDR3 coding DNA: TGTGCCAGTAGTATCGGGCGGAGTGCAACTAATGAAAAACTGTTTTTT. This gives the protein CASSIGRSATNEKLFF.

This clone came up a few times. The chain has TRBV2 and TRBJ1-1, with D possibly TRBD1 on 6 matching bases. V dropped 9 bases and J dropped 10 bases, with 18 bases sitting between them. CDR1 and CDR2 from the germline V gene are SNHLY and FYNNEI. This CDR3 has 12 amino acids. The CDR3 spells CASVEGGLGAFF. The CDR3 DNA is TGTGCCAGTGTAGAGGGGGGTCTTGGAGCTTTCTTT.

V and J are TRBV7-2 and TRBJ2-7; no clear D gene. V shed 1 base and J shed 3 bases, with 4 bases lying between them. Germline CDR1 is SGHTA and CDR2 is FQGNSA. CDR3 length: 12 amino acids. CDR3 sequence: CASSLDLYEQYF. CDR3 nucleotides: TGTGCCAGCAGCTTAGACCTCTACGAGCAGTACTTC. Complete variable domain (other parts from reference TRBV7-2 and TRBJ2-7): GAGVSQSPSNKVTEKGKDVELRCDPISGHTALYWYRQSLGQGLEFLIYFQGNSAPDKSGLPSDRFSAERTGGSVSTLTIQRTQQEDSAVYLCASSLDLYEQYFGPGTRLTVT.

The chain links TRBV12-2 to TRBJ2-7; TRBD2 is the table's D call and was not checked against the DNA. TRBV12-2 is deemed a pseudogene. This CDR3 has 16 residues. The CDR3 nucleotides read TGTGCAAGTCGCTTAAACGCCGGGATCACAACCTACGAGCAGTACTTC. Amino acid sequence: CASRLNAGITTYEQYF.

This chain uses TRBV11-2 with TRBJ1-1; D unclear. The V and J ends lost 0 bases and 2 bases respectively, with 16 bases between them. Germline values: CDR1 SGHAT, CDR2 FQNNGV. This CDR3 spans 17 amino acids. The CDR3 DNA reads TGTGCCAGCAGCTTAGACCACCTCGGACGGCGCAACACTGAAGCTTTCTTT. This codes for CASSLDHLGRRNTEAFF.

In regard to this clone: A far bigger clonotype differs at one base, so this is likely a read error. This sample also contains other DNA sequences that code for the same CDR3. CDR3 amino acids: CASSELAGGQETQYF. The CDR3 DNA reads as TGTGCCAGCAGTGAACTAGCGGGAGGGCAAGAGACCCAGTACTTC. The chain links TRBV6-1 to TRBJ2-5; the match to TRBD2 covers 12 bases. Germline trimming cut 2 bases from V and 2 bases from J; bases unmatched to any gene: 0. CDR1 and CDR2 from the germline V gene are MNHNS and SASEGT. The CDR3 is 15 residues long.

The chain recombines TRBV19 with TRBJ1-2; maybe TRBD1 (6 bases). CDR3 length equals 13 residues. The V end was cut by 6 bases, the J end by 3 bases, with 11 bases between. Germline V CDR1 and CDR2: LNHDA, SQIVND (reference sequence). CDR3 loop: CASSQDRDYGYTF. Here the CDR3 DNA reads TGTGCCAGTAGCCAGGACAGAGACTATGGCTACACCTTC.

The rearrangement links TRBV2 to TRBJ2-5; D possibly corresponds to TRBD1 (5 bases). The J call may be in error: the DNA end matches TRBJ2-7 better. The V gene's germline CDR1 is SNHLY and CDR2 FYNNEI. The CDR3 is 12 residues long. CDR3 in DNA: TGTGCCAGCAGTGTGACAGACTACGAGCAGTACTTC. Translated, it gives CASSVTDYEQYF.

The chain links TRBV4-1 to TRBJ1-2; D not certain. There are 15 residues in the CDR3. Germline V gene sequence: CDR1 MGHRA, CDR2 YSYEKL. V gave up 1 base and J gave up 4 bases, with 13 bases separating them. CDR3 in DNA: TGCGCCAGCAGCCAAGTCGGAACCGTTCTCTATGGCTACACCTTC. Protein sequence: CASSQVGTVLYGYTF.

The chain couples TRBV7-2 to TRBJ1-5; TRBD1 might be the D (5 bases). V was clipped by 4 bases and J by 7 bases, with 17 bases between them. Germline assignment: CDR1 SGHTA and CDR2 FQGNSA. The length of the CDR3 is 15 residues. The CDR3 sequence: CASSWGTALGQPQHF. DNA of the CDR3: TGTGCCAGCAGCTGGGGGACGGCACTTGGCCAGCCCCAGCATTTT.

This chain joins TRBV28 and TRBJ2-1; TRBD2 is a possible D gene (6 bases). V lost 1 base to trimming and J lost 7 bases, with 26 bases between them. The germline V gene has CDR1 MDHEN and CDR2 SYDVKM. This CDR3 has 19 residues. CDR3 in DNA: TGTGCCAGCAGTTTATCTATAAGCGGGTCGGGATTCATGGGGAATGAGCAGTTCTTC. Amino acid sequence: CASSLSISGSGFMGNEQFF.

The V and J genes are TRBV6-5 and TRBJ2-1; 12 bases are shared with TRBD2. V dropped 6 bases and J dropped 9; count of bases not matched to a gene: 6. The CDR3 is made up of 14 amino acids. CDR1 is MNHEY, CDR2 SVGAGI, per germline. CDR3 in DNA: TGTGCCAGCAGCCTACTAGCGGGAGGTAGTGAGCAGTTCTTC. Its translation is CASSLLAGGSEQFF.

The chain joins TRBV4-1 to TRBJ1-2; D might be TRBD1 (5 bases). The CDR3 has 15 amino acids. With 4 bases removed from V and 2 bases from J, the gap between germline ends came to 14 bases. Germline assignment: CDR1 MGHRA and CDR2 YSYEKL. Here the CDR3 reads CASSPTGTANYGYTF. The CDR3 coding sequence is TGCGCCAGCAGCCCTACCGGGACGGCGAACTATGGCTACACCTTC.

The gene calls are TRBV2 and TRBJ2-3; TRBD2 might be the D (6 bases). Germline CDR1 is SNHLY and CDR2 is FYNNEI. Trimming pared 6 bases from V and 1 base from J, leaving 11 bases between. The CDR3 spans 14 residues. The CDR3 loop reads CASSGGGGTDTQYF. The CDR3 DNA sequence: TGTGCCAGCAGCGGAGGCGGGGGCACAGATACGCAGTATTTT. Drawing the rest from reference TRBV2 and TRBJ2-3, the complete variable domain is EPEVTQTPSHQVTQMGQEVILRCVPISNHLYFYWYRQILGQKVEFLVSFYNNEISEKSEIFDDQFSVERPDGSNFTLKIRSTKLEDSAMYFCASSGGGGTDTQYFGPGTRLTVL.

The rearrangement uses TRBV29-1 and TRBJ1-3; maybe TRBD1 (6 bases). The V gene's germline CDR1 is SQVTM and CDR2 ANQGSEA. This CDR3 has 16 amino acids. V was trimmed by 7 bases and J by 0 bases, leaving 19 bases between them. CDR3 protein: CSAGFRNRDSGNTIYF. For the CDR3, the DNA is TGCAGCGCTGGTTTTAGGAACAGGGACTCTGGAAACACCATATATTTT.

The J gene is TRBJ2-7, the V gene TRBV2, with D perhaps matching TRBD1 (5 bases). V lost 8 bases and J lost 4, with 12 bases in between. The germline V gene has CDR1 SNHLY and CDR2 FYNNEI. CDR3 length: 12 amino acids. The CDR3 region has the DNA TGTGCCAGCGGAAAGGGGCATTACGAGCAGTACTTC. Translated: CASGKGHYEQYF.

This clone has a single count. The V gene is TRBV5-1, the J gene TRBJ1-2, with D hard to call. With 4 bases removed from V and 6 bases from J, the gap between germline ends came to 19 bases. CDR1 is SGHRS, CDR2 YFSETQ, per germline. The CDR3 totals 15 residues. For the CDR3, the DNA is TGCGCCAGCAGCCGGTCGGGCAGTTGGGAAGATGGCTACACCTTC. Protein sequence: CASSRSGSWEDGYTF.

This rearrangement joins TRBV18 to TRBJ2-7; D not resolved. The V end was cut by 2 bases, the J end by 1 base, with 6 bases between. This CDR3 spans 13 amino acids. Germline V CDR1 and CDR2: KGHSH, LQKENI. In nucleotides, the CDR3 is TGTGCCAGCTCACCAGGGTTTTCCTACGAGCAGTACTTC. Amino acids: CASSPGFSYEQYF. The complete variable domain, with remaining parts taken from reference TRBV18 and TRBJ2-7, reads NAGVMQNPRHLVRRRGQEARLRCSPMKGHSHVYWYRQLPEEGLKFMVYLQKENIIDESGMPKERFSAEFPKEGPSILRIQQVVRGDSAAYFCASSPGFSYEQYFGPGTRLTVT.

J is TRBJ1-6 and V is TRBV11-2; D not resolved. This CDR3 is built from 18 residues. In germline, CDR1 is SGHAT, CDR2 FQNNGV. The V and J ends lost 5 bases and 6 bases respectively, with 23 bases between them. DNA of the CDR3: TGTGCCAGCAGCCCAGACCCCAGAATGACGGGATTTAATTCACCCCTCCACTTT. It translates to CASSPDPRMTGFNSPLHF.

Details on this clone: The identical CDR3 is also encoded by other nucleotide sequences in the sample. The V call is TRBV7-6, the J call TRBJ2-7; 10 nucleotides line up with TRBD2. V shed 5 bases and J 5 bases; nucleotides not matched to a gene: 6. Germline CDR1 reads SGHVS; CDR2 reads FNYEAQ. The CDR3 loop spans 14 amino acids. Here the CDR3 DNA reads TGTGCCAGCAGCCTCAGCGGGAGGGCCAACGAGCAGTACTTC. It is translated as CASSLSGRANEQYF.

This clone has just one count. Here the CDR3 DNA reads TGCGCCAGCAGTCAGACAGGGTCGGGCACTGAAGCTTTCTTT. It encodes CASSQTGSGTEAFF. This rearrangement joins TRBV10-1 to TRBJ1-1; 7 bases align to TRBD1. Germline V gene lookup returns CDR1 WNHNN and CDR2 SYGVQD (reference sequence). With V trimmed by 5 bases and J by 4 bases, 7 bases remained unmatched. This CDR3 comprises 14 residues.

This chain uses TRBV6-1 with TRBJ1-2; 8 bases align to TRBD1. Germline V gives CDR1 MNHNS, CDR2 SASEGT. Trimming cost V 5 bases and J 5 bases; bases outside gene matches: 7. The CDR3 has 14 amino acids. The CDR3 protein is CASSNRTGLYGYTF. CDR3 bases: TGTGCCAGCAGTAATCGGACAGGGTTATATGGCTACACCTTC.